Following are 13 T cell receptor beta chains from one sample sequenced in a study of response to subunit inactivated influenza vaccine. TCRdb passed the RT-PCR reads through MiXCR, listing each CDR3 protein once. The sample yields roughly 670,000 distinct CDR3 sequences, about 14% seen once. Sequencing used PBMCs from blood, obtained 14 to 15 days before vaccination. The receptors shown here come from a man aged 45-60 years who received an inactivated influenza vaccine.

This clonotype was detected once. It is likely a read error, because the conserved phenylalanine at the end of the CDR3 is missing. The DNA is omitted, as the CDR3 cannot be located on it reliably, and the CDR3 follows TCRdb's listing. The V call is TRBV27, the J call TRBJ2-3. The CDR3 extends over 8 residues, inclusive of both ends. Germline CDR1 reads MNHEY; CDR2 reads SMNVEV (reference sequence). CDR3 region: CASSLLTV.

This clonotype was counted only a few times. The junction departs from the called germline gene at one end, perhaps through a read error. The chain recombines TRBV24-1 with TRBJ2-1; tentative D call: TRBD2 (6 bases). There are 14 residues in the CDR3. Germline V CDR1 and CDR2: KGHDR, SFDVKD. CDR3 residues: CATSDPMWEDQRSF. The CDR3 nucleotides read TGTGCCACCAGTGATCCGATGTGGGAGGACCAGCGGTCCTTC.

This clonotype has a handful of counts. The chain is built from TRBV29-1 and TRBJ2-2, with 11 bases fitting TRBD2. Germline CDR1 SQVTM, CDR2 ANQGSEA. CDR3 length: 18 residues. J gave up 3 bases and V 6 bases, and 15 bases lay outside the gene matches. CDR3 sequence: CSVSGLAGPLSYTGELFF. CDR3 sequence (DNA): TGCAGCGTATCCGGACTAGCGGGCCCCCTCTCCTACACCGGGGAGCTGTTTTTT.

The chain is built from TRBV2 and TRBJ1-2; D is uncertain. Germline V gene data show CDR1 as SNHLY and CDR2 as FYNNEI. This CDR3 contains 12 residues. Trimming shortened V by 8 bases and J by 6 bases, and 13 bases separated the two germline ends. CDR3 sequence: CASVGPKNGYTF. CDR3 coding DNA: TGTGCCAGCGTTGGACCCAAGAATGGCTACACCTTC.

This clonotype was recorded many times. The chain carries TRBV19 and TRBJ2-5; D unclear. This CDR3 is 13 amino acids long. CDR1 is LNHDA and CDR2 is SQIVND in the germline V gene (reference sequence). Trimming left V 3 bases short and J 2 bases short, with 7 bases between. The CDR3 protein is CASSMSSQETQYF. The CDR3 bases are TGTGCCAGTAGTATGAGTAGTCAAGAGACCCAGTACTTC.

This clonotype was recorded many times. The chain uses TRBV15 and TRBJ2-2; 9 bases line up with TRBD2. This CDR3 is 15 amino acids long. Looked up from germline, CDR1 is LNHNV and CDR2 is YYDKDF (reference sequence). The trim removed 3 bases at V and 8 bases at J, leaving 7 bases unmatched. CDR3 sequence (DNA): TGTGCCACCAGCAGTCGGCGGGAGGGGATTGGGGAGCTGTTTTTT. This translates into CATSSRREGIGELFF.

The rearrangement joins TRBV7-9 to TRBJ2-6; D ambiguous. Germline CDR1 is SEHNR and CDR2 is FQNEAQ (reference sequence). CDR3 length equals 14 residues. The V and J ends lost 8 bases and 0 bases respectively, with 8 bases between them. The DNA of the CDR3 is TGTGCCAGCGAAGAAAACTCTGGGGCCAACGTCCTGACTTTC. Encoded protein: CASEENSGANVLTF.

In this sample, this clonotype turned up many times. The rearrangement joins TRBV5-6 to TRBJ2-1; D possibly corresponds to TRBD1 (5 bases). CDR1 is SGHDT and CDR2 is YYEEEE in the germline V gene. The CDR3 sequence is 15 residues long. V gave up 2 bases and J gave up 3 bases, with 12 bases separating them. The CDR3 DNA reads as TGTGCCAGCAGCTTATTGCAGGGTCTCTACAATGAGCAGTTCTTC. Its translation is CASSLLQGLYNEQFF.

This clonotype occurred a few times. This sequence joins TRBV20-1 and TRBJ2-2, with 7 bases aligning to TRBD1. The germline V gene encodes CDR1 DFQATT and CDR2 SNEGSKA (reference sequence). V lost 6 bases and J lost 0; bases outside the gene matches: 10. The CDR3 loop spans 16 amino acids. The CDR3 region is CSARKPGQSNTGELFF. The CDR3 region has the DNA TGCAGTGCCCGTAAACCGGGACAGTCGAACACCGGGGAGCTGTTTTTT.

Only a few counts were recorded for this clonotype. The chain joins TRBV13 to TRBJ2-1; 7 bases are shared with TRBD2. The CDR3 length is 15 residues. CDR1 PRHDT and CDR2 FYEKMQ come from the germline V gene (reference sequence). V shed 5 bases and J 0 bases; nucleotides not matched to a gene: 4. The CDR3 loop reads CASSPKRGSYNEQFF. The DNA of the CDR3 is TGTGCCAGCAGCCCCAAGCGGGGCTCCTACAATGAGCAGTTCTTC.

This clonotype has a count of ten or more. V usage is TRBV20-1 and J usage is TRBJ2-3; D unresolved. V shed 5 bases and J shed 7 bases, with 7 bases lying between them. This CDR3 is 10 amino acids long. Germline-derived CDR1 and CDR2 are DFQATT and SNEGSKA (reference sequence). The CDR3 nucleotides read TGCAGTGCTTTTTGGAATACGCAGTATTTT. It is translated as CSAFWNTQYF.

As DNA, the CDR3 is TGTGCCAGCAGCTTAGGTAGCGGGGGGATTTACGAGCAGTACTTC. Residues: CASSLGSGGIYEQYF. This sequence joins TRBV7-9 and TRBJ2-7; 10 positions match TRBD2. CDR1 SEHNR and CDR2 FQNEAQ come from the germline V gene (reference sequence). V shed 1 base and J 4 bases; nucleotides not matched to a gene: 4. CDR3 length equals 15 residues.

This clonotype was detected a few times. The chain is built from TRBV6-5 and TRBJ2-5, with 8 bases identical to TRBD1. The CDR3 runs 15 residues. Germline values: CDR1 MNHEY, CDR2 SVGAGI. J lost 2 bases, V lost 6 bases, and 8 bases had no gene match. CDR3 nucleotide sequence: TGTGCCAGCAGCTACGCGGACAGGGTGCAAGAGACCCAGTACTTC. This translates into CASSYADRVQETQYF.